What follows is one T cell receptor (beta chain) and its context. This sample is part of a study of blood T cell repertoires in COVID-19. Overall study: Samples came from the United States, Italy and Spain, spanning acute and convalescent COVID-19. From T cells, B-cell-depleted T cells, or PBMCs came the material, which was cDNA or gDNA.

Authors' methods: Estimation of nucleated cell counts was performed using reference gene primer amplification. Only in-frame clones appear in the TCRdb table, and some are missing; sequencing was by immunoSEQ multiplex PCR. The D gene and trimming were derived from the DNA, and the V and J assignments and clone size from that table. Here the sample spans about 130,000 clones, about 76% being singletons. This CDR3 is built from 16 residues. After removal of 2 bases from V and 5 bases from J, the junction contained 7 bases not matched to a gene. Germline V gives CDR1 LGHNT, CDR2 FRNRAP. This chain uses TRBV12-5 with TRBJ2-5; TRBD2 agrees at 11 bases. Source material: peripheral blood. This TCR was sampled from a man aged 80 or over with acute or convalescent COVID-19. The CDR3 DNA follows: TGTGCTAGTGGTTTGATTAGCGGGGGGGCCGGGGAGACCCAGTACTTC. Translated: CASGLISGGAGETQYF. Together with reference TRBV12-5 and TRBJ2-5, the CDR3 gives the full variable domain: DARVTQTPRHKVTEMGQEVTMRCQPILGHNTVFWYRQTMMQGLELLAYFRNRAPLDDSGMPKDRFSAEMPDATLATLKIQPSEPRDSAVYFCASGLISGGAGETQYFGPGTRLLVL.